This T cell receptor beta chain was sequenced during a study of T cells in Graves' hyperthyroidism and ophthalmopathy. Study-wide results and caveats: Most thyroid clonotypes expanded above 0.001 were also detected in blood.

The CDR3 regions of TCR beta were amplified from RNA transcripts. TCR CDR3 underwent first-round RT-PCR with the HTBI primer set. MiXCR, applied by TCRdb to the multiplex PCR reads, yields one record per CDR3 protein. The repertoire holds 300,000 to 500,000 distinct CDR3 sequences, with more than 13% as singletons. Exclusion followed for patients with uncontrolled infection, other autoimmune disease, pregnancy or lactation. This clonotype has a count of ten or more. Its target is not known. The V and J ends lost 0 bases and 6 bases respectively, with 14 bases between them. The CDR3 is 15 amino acids. Germline values: CDR1 SGHAT, CDR2 FQNNGV.

This sequence joins TRBV11-2 and TRBJ1-1; maybe TRBD1 (6 bases). What was sequenced was blood. The clonotype was recovered from a man aged 45 to 65 with Graves' ophthalmopathy. CDR3 sequence reads: CASSLDPGARAEAFF. For the CDR3, the DNA is TGTGCCAGCAGCTTAGATCCGGGGGCACGGGCTGAAGCTTTCTTT.